The 13 T cell receptor beta chains in this list originate from one sample, sequenced in a study of blood T cell repertoires in COVID-19. Clones were sequenced by immunoSEQ multiplex PCR, and TCRdb holds only the in-frame ones, with some missing. The sample records about 140,000 clones, 75% to 90% being singletons. Sequenced input: peripheral blood. The receptors were gathered from a man aged 60 to 75 with active or convalescent COVID-19.

V and J are TRBV28 and TRBJ2-1; D remains unclear. The CDR3 extends over 12 amino acids. The V end lost 3 bases, the J end lost 11 bases, and 11 bases lay between the germline ends. Germline CDR1 MDHEN, CDR2 SYDVKM. CDR3 sequence (DNA): TGTGCCAGCAGTTTTAGCCGAATGAAGCAGTTCTTC. Translating gives CASSFSRMKQFF.

The chain has TRBV28 and TRBJ2-7; 7 nucleotides line up with TRBD2. The J segment lost 0 bases and the V segment lost 2 bases, leaving 16 bases of the junction unmatched. CDR3 size: 19 residues. Germline V CDR1 and CDR2: MDHEN, SYDVKM. The CDR3 protein is CASSLVASGFSFTSYEQYF. CDR3 DNA: TGTGCCAGCAGTTTAGTGGCTAGCGGATTCTCTTTCACCTCCTACGAGCAGTACTTC.

The chain combines TRBV11-2 with TRBJ2-3, with 9 bases identical to TRBD2. The CDR3 is 17 residues long. Germline V lookup: CDR1 SGHAT, CDR2 FQNNGV. Trimming cost V 1 base and J 1 base; bases outside gene matches: 6. This CDR3 is CASSLGRTSEGTDTQYF. CDR3 DNA: TGTGCCAGCAGCTTAGGGAGGACTAGCGAGGGCACAGATACGCAGTATTTT.

The rearrangement joins TRBV9 to TRBJ2-7, with D uncertain. V gave up 3 bases and J gave up 1 base, with 8 bases separating them. The CDR3 length is 13 residues. Looked up from germline, CDR1 is SGDLS and CDR2 is YYNGEE. Here the CDR3 reads CASSGASSYEQYF. The DNA for the CDR3 is TGTGCCAGCAGCGGCGCGAGTTCCTACGAGCAGTACTTC. Full variable domain (remainder filled in from reference TRBV9 and TRBJ2-7): DSGVTQTPKHLITATGQRVTLRCSPRSGDLSVYWYQQSLDQGLQFLIQYYNGEERAKGNILERFSAQQFPDLHSELNLSSLELGDSALYFCASSGASSYEQYFGPGTRLTVT.

Only a few counts were recorded for this clone. The chain joins TRBV4-1 to TRBJ2-7, with a weak D call TRBD1 (6 bases). The CDR3 is 18 residues long. Germline assignment: CDR1 MGHRA and CDR2 YSYEKL. Deletions cut 0 bases from V and 1 base from J, with 19 bases between. The CDR3 DNA sequence: TGCGCCAGCAGCCAAGAAGGGATCGTAGCGAGGGGGTCCTACGAGCAGTACTTC. It codes for CASSQEGIVARGSYEQYF.

This clone occurred once. The chain uses TRBV7-9 and TRBJ1-6; no definite D call. V dropped 5 bases and J dropped 9 bases, with 11 bases sitting between them. CDR3 length: 13 residues. Germline V lookup: CDR1 SEHNR, CDR2 FQNEAQ (reference sequence). The CDR3 bases are TGTGCCAGCAGCCTAATGGTCGCTTCACCCCTCCACTTT. Translated: CASSLMVASPLHF. Looking up the rest from reference TRBV7-9 and TRBJ1-6 gives the full variable domain: DTGVSQNPRHKITKRGQNVTFRCDPISEHNRLYWYRQTLGQGPEFLTYFQNEAQLEKSRLLSDRFSAERPKGSFSTLEIQRTEQGDSAMYLCASSLMVASPLHFGNGTRLTVT.

The CDR3 sequence is CASSAYREAQYF. CDR3 nucleotide sequence: TGTGCCAGCAGCGCCTATAGGGAGGCCCAGTACTTC. The chain combines TRBV14 with TRBJ2-5; weak D call: TRBD2 (6 bases). Trimming took 5 bases from V and 9 from J, leaving 13 bases between them. Germline V CDR1 and CDR2: SGHDN, FVKESK. The length of the CDR3 is 12 residues.

This chain joins TRBV5-1 and TRBJ1-1; possible D gene TRBD1, 5 bases. CDR3 size: 12 residues. Trimming took off 5 bases at V and 6 bases at J, with 11 bases between the two ends. Germline CDR1 reads SGHRS; CDR2 reads YFSETQ. CDR3 bases: TGCGCCAGCAGTGGGGGGTGGTCTGAAGCTTTCTTT. Protein product: CASSGGWSEAFF. The full variable domain, in which reference TRBV5-1 and TRBJ1-1 provide the parts outside the CDR3, is KAGVTQTPRYLIKTRGQQVTLSCSPISGHRSVSWYQQTPGQGLQFLFEYFSETQRNKGNFPGRFSGRQFSNSRSEMNVSTLELGDSALYLCASSGGWSEAFFGQGTRLTVV.

Note on this clone: Likely a read error: the CDR3 ends without its conserved phenylalanine or tryptophan. No DNA is shown, since the ends of the CDR3 on it are uncertain; the CDR3 is the one TCRdb lists. The chain couples TRBV20-1 to TRBJ2-7; the tabulated D call, TRBD1, remains unverified against the DNA. Inclusive of both ends, the CDR3 amounts to 8 amino acids. Germline values: CDR1 DFQATT, CDR2 SNEGSKA (reference sequence). CDR3 in amino acids: CSAERGPL.

The rearrangement joins TRBV3-1 (or the pseudogene TRBV3-2) to TRBJ2-3; D remains unclear. The CDR3 is 12 residues long. CDR1 is LGHDT, CDR2 YNNKEL, per germline (reference sequence). V lost 0 bases and J lost 7, with 5 bases in between. The CDR3 loop reads CASSQDRNTQYF. The CDR3 DNA follows: TGTGCCAGCAGCCAAGATAGAAATACGCAGTATTTT.

With respect to this clone: Other DNA sequences in the same sample also yield this CDR3. The chain employs TRBV28 and TRBJ2-7, with 8 bases lining up with TRBD2. Germline loops: CDR1 MDHEN, CDR2 SYDVKM. The J segment lost 1 base and the V segment lost 3 bases, leaving 2 bases of the junction unmatched. The CDR3 spans 14 residues. The CDR3 reads CASSFLAGSYEQYF. CDR3 DNA sequence: TGTGCCAGCAGTTTTCTAGCGGGTTCCTACGAGCAGTACTTC.

V usage is TRBV5-1 and J usage is TRBJ1-2, with TRBD1 identical over 9 bases. The length of the CDR3 is 15 residues. V lost 0 bases and J lost 4; bases outside the gene matches: 4. Germline lookup yields CDR1 SGHRS and CDR2 YFSETQ. Here the CDR3 DNA reads TGCGCCAGCAGCTTGGAGACAGGGGGACGCTATGGCTACACCTTC. Residues: CASSLETGGRYGYTF.

The gene calls are TRBV15 and TRBJ2-5; TRBD2 aligns across 7 bases. CDR3 length equals 16 residues. CDR1 is LNHNV, CDR2 YYDKDF, per germline (reference sequence). V dropped 4 bases and J dropped 4; count of bases not matched to a gene: 12. The DNA of the CDR3 is TGTGCCACCAGCAAACAAGGGACTCAGCGGGGAGAGACCCAGTACTTC. Its translation is CATSKQGTQRGETQYF.